The present entry profiles one T cell receptor (beta chain) with its context. Antigen unknown. This CDR3 has 12 residues. Germline CDR1 and CDR2: SGHRS and YFSETQ. Between the trimmed V and J ends, which lost 5 bases and 6 bases, there was a span of 10 bases. This sample is part of a study of identical twins. Findings of the study overall: Part of the zero-insertion signal could reflect confounding by invariant MAIT and iNKT cells.

A universal primer site arose from template switching, and cDNA bore unique molecular identifiers. TCRdb passed the 5' RACE reads through MiXCR, listing each CDR3 protein once. Among a few hundred thousand distinct CDR3 sequences listed, approximately 18% were seen once. This sequence joins TRBV5-1 and TRBJ2-3, with a weak D call TRBD2 (6 bases). The specimen sequenced was naive T cells sorted from blood. This receptor was identified in a man in his fifties in good health. This CDR3 reads CASRAEGDTQYF. The CDR3 DNA reads TGCGCCAGCAGAGCGGAGGGGGATACGCAGTATTTT. Using reference TRBV5-1 and TRBJ2-3 for the parts outside the CDR3, the full variable domain is KAGVTQTPRYLIKTRGQQVTLSCSPISGHRSVSWYQQTPGQGLQFLFEYFSETQRNKGNFPGRFSGRQFSNSRSEMNVSTLELGDSALYLCASRAEGDTQYFGPGTRLTVL.